These 18 T cell receptor beta chains share one sample of origin, sequenced in a study of sequential checkpoint blockade in melanoma. Generated by immunoSEQ multiplex PCR, the TCRdb table keeps only in-frame clones and is missing some. In the table there are more than 15,000 clones, around 75% of which are singletons. Treatment reported: randomized to nivolumab then ipilimumab (arm A) or the reverse (arm B). The specimen comprised CD8+ T cells sorted from blood (inferred from file names), sampled from a patient given nivolumab and ipilimumab in sequence. The receptors stem from a human donor with melanoma.

The rearrangement links TRBV4-3 to TRBJ1-5; unclear D gene. CDR1 and CDR2 from the germline V gene are LGHNA and YSLEER. The CDR3 runs 16 residues. The V end was cut by 2 bases, the J end by 0 bases, with 11 bases between. The CDR3 DNA sequence: TGCGCCAGCAGCCAATGGTACGCAGATAGCAATCAGCCCCAGCATTTT. It codes for CASSQWYADSNQPQHF.

The CDR3 region has the DNA TGTGCCAGCAGCTCCGGGACAGGGGGCTATGCGGGCCAAGAGACCCAGTACTTC. It is translated as CASSSGTGGYAGQETQYF. V usage is TRBV11-2 and J usage is TRBJ2-5, with TRBD1 matching 12 bases. Germline CDR1 is SGHAT and CDR2 is FQNNGV. V shed 4 bases and J 1 base; nucleotides not matched to a gene: 10. The CDR3 sequence is 18 residues long.

The V and J genes are TRBV7-5 and TRBJ2-7; the DNA was not used to check the table's D call, TRBD2. TRBV7-5 is shown as a pseudogene. CDR3 size: 19 residues. The CDR3 DNA follows: TGTGCCAGAAGCTTAGTTAGCCCCAGCGGGAGGGCCGGCTCCTACGAGCAGTACTTC. Translation: CARSLVSPSGRAGSYEQYF.

J is TRBJ1-1 and V is TRBV27, with a weak D call TRBD1 (6 bases). In germline, CDR1 is MNHEY, CDR2 SMNVEV (reference sequence). Trimming pared 8 bases from V and 5 bases from J, leaving 18 bases between. CDR3 length: 14 residues. CDR3 in amino acids: CASGGRGDWTEAFF. CDR3 sequence (DNA): TGTGCCAGCGGAGGCAGGGGAGATTGGACTGAAGCTTTCTTT.

The chain uses TRBV30 and TRBJ1-1, with TRBD1 as a possible D gene (5 bases). This CDR3 has 12 amino acids. Per germline, CDR1 GTSNPN and CDR2 SVGIG (reference sequence). Between the trimmed V and J ends, which lost 3 bases and 4 bases, there was a span of 9 bases. The CDR3 region has the DNA TGTGCCTGGAGCCGGGGGGGCACTGAAGCTTTCTTT. Its protein is CAWSRGGTEAFF.

V gene TRBV9 combines with J gene TRBJ2-1, with D perhaps matching TRBD2 (5 bases). Trimming cost V 2 bases and J 6 bases, with 9 bases left between them. The CDR3 totals 13 residues. CDR1 and CDR2 (germline): SGDLS, YYNGEE. In DNA, the CDR3 is TGTGCCAGCAGCGTCTTACTAGGCAATGAGCAGTTCTTC. This gives the protein CASSVLLGNEQFF. Based on the CDR3 plus reference TRBV9 and TRBJ2-1, the full variable domain is DSGVTQTPKHLITATGQRVTLRCSPRSGDLSVYWYQQSLDQGLQFLIQYYNGEERAKGNILERFSAQQFPDLHSELNLSSLELGDSALYFCASSVLLGNEQFFGPGTRLTVL.

The chain employs TRBV6-5 and TRBJ2-2; weak D call: TRBD1 (6 bases). The CDR3 consists of 13 residues. The germline V gene encodes CDR1 MNHEY and CDR2 SVGAGI. Trimming removed 0 bases from V and 7 bases from J, with 6 bases in between. CDR3 sequence: CASSYSQGGELFF. CDR3 coding DNA: TGTGCCAGCAGTTACTCACAGGGCGGGGAGCTGTTTTTT.

The J gene is TRBJ1-2, the V gene TRBV12-5, with 10 bases fitting TRBD1. V trimming: 6 bases; J trimming: 11 bases; junction bases outside the gene matches: 12. The germline V gene has CDR1 LGHNT and CDR2 FRNRAP. The CDR3 contains 14 residues. In nucleotides, the CDR3 is TGTGCTAGTGGCCTCGACAGGGGGCGATATTATTACACCTTC. This translates into CASGLDRGRYYYTF.

The V call is TRBV6-5, the J call TRBJ2-1; weak D call: TRBD1 (6 bases). CDR3 length: 12 amino acids. Germline CDR1 reads MNHEY; CDR2 reads SVGAGI. Trimming cost V 5 bases and J 6 bases, with 8 bases left between them. The CDR3 nucleotides read TGTGCCAGCAGTATCAGGGGCAATGAGCAGTTCTTC. Its protein is CASSIRGNEQFF.

This clone was counted between two and nine times. V gene TRBV19 combines with J gene TRBJ1-5; the D gene is possibly TRBD1 (5 bases). Germline V CDR1 and CDR2: LNHDA, SQIVND (reference sequence). This CDR3 contains 15 residues. V gave up 0 bases and J gave up 1 base, with 7 bases separating them. CDR3 bases: TGTGCCAGTAGTATAGAGGGGCGCAGCAATCAGCCCCAGCATTTT. Translated, it gives CASSIEGRSNQPQHF.

This chain connects TRBV27 to TRBJ2-2, with D possibly matching TRBD2 (5 bases). The CDR3 runs 13 residues. V was trimmed by 4 bases and J by 7 bases, leaving 10 bases between them. Looked up from germline, CDR1 is MNHEY and CDR2 is SMNVEV (reference sequence). The CDR3 nucleotides are TGTGCCAGCAGTTGGACTTATTACGGGGAGCTGTTTTTT. It encodes CASSWTYYGELFF.

The chain uses TRBV5-4 and TRBJ1-5; a weak D match, TRBD1 (5 bases). Trimming left V 4 bases short and J 5 bases short, with 10 bases between. The CDR3 loop spans 13 amino acids. Germline V gene lookup returns CDR1 SGHNT and CDR2 YYREEE (reference sequence). The DNA of the CDR3 is TGTGCCAGCAGCGCAGGGAGGGATCAGCCCCAGCATTTT. Its protein product is CASSAGRDQPQHF.

V usage is TRBV4-1 and J usage is TRBJ2-3; the match to TRBD2 covers 7 bases. The CDR3 is 16 amino acids. Trimming removed 6 bases from V and 0 bases from J; junction bases left unmatched: 9. In germline, CDR1 is MGHRA, CDR2 YSYEKL. CDR3 sequence (DNA): TGCGCCAGCAGGCTCAACCTAGCGGCAAGCACAGATACGCAGTATTTT. It is translated as CASRLNLAASTDTQYF.

In its sample, this clone ranks as large. This chain uses TRBV28 with TRBJ2-1, with 7 bases lining up with TRBD1. The junction had 3 bases not matched to a gene; V was cut back by 6 bases and J by 4 bases. The V gene's germline CDR1 is MDHEN and CDR2 SYDVKM. This CDR3 spans 13 amino acids. CDR3 loop: CASSETGYNEQFF. CDR3 coding DNA: TGTGCCAGCAGCGAGACAGGGTACAATGAGCAGTTCTTC. The full variable domain, in which reference TRBV28 and TRBJ2-1 provide the parts outside the CDR3, is DVKVTQSSRYLVKRTGEKVFLECVQDMDHENMFWYRQDPGLGLRLIYFSYDVKMKEKGDIPEGYSVSREKKERFSLILESASTNQTSMYLCASSETGYNEQFFGPGTRLTVL.

This clone showed up just a few times. This chain joins TRBV25-1 and TRBJ2-5; 10 bases fit TRBD2. This CDR3 is 18 amino acids long. The junction had 8 bases not matched to a gene; V was cut back by 1 base and J by 0 bases. Germline-derived CDR1 and CDR2 are MGHDK and SYGVNS. The CDR3, as DNA: TGTGCCAGCAGTGAATCCCTAGGGACTAGCGAGTACCAAGAGACCCAGTACTTC. Translated, it gives CASSESLGTSEYQETQYF.

The sample holds one count of this clone. The chain has TRBV2 and TRBJ2-6, with TRBD2 matching over 8 bases. The CDR3 consists of 17 residues. Germline CDR1 and CDR2: SNHLY and FYNNEI. Trimming at V came to 2 bases and at J to 2 bases, leaving 5 bases not matched to a gene. The CDR3 DNA follows: TGTGCCAGCAGTGAAAACGTGGGACTAGCTGGGGCCAACGTCCTGACTTTC. Translated: CASSENVGLAGANVLTF.

The chain employs TRBV7-9 and TRBJ2-7, with TRBD2 matching over 12 bases. This CDR3 is 15 amino acids long. J lost 3 bases, V lost 3 bases, and 3 bases had no gene match. Per the germline V gene, CDR1 is SEHNR and CDR2 is FQNEAQ (reference sequence). The CDR3 here is CASSFSSGRDYEQYF. In DNA, the CDR3 is TGTGCCAGCAGCTTTTCTAGCGGGAGGGACTACGAGCAGTACTTC.

This sequence joins TRBV5-1 and TRBJ2-7; 11 bases are shared with TRBD2. Germline V CDR1 and CDR2: SGHRS, YFSETQ. The CDR3 totals 16 residues. V was pared by 4 bases and J by 0 bases, with 6 bases of the junction left unmatched. CDR3 DNA sequence: TGCGCCAGCAGCAGATTAGCGGGAGGGCCCTCCTACGAGCAGTACTTC. This sequence encodes CASSRLAGGPSYEQYF.